This TCR beta chain was found in a study of identical twins. Whole-study results and caveats: There is a chance that invariant MAIT and iNKT cells partially muddied zero-insertion analyses. Twin sharing of out-of-frame TCR alpha was underestimated by models in monozygotic pairs.

This CDR3 is built from 15 residues. Trimming stripped 6 bases from V and 3 bases from J, with 17 bases between. The V gene's germline CDR1 is KGHSH and CDR2 LQKENI. For this clonotype: Its antigen is not identified.

Each cDNA held unique molecular identifiers, and template switching gave it a universal primer site. TCRdb analysed the 5' RACE reads with MiXCR anew, one entry per CDR3 protein. This table has about 240,000 distinct CDR3 sequences, roughly a tenth appearing once. Everyone who donated was a healthy Caucasian. This receptor was identified in a man aged 45-65 years in good health. The V gene is TRBV18, the J gene TRBJ2-5; perhaps TRBD2 as D (6 bases). The source material was memory T cells sorted from blood. The CDR3 is CASSPGRWGEETQYF. CDR3 bases: TGTGCCAGCTCCCCCGGACGATGGGGGGAAGAGACCCAGTACTTC.